A selection of T cell receptor beta chains follows, all from one sample in a study of T-cell memory formation after mild COVID-19. TCRdb called the 5' RACE reads again in MiXCR, with one record for every CDR3 protein. This sample carries fewer than 450,000 distinct CDR3 sequences, roughly 21% of them seen once, and the ten largest clones take roughly an eighth. Sample: PBMCs or a T cell subset sorted from them (not recorded which). These receptors all stem from an adult woman who had mild COVID-19 (a few samples of this study predate the infection). Cell type and time point are not known. The CDR3 runs from the conserved cysteine through the conserved F or W. Each record gives: J gene, D gene, V gene, CDR3 protein. A D gene is named only where the DNA matches it firmly.

>TRBJ2-6|-|TRBV7-6
CASSLFGQRNSGANVLTF
>TRBJ2-1|-|TRBV5-1
CASSQPGNEQFF
>TRBJ1-1|-|TRBV7-9
CASSLFQGNTEAFF
>TRBJ1-2|-|TRBV9
CASSVGGQIDGYTF
>TRBJ2-3|-|TRBV24-1
CATSPRGPPTDTQYF
>TRBJ1-2|-|TRBV5-1
CASSLEADHRYGYTF
>TRBJ1-4|-|TRBV6-1
CASSESPGNTNEKLFF
>TRBJ2-7|-|TRBV2
CASRLEWGKAYEQYF
>TRBJ2-7|-|TRBV20-1
CSADPSAVGPGEQYF
>TRBJ2-7|TRBD1|TRBV5-1
CASTRQGLDYEQYF
>TRBJ2-7|TRBD2|TRBV29-1
CSVRLALSYEQYF
>TRBJ2-7|-|TRBV29-1
CSVRTASYEQYF
>TRBJ2-1|TRBD2|TRBV7-9
CASSFSGAYNEQFF
>TRBJ1-2|-|TRBV6-6
CASSYTPGRQTPGYTF
>TRBJ2-7|-|TRBV7-2
CASSSQGEPPYEQYF
>TRBJ2-3|TRBD2|TRBV12-3/TRBV12-4
CASSLGTSGGSTDTQYF
>TRBJ2-3|TRBD2|TRBV5-1
CASSPSGSENTQYF
>TRBJ2-5|-|TRBV7-3
CASSPTGTRETQYF
>TRBJ2-1|TRBD1|TRBV24-1
CATSDFDRAPYNEQFF
>TRBJ1-6|-|TRBV18
CASSTSDNSPLHF
>TRBJ2-7|TRBD2|TRBV7-9
CASSLSRREGLYEQYF
>TRBJ2-5|-|TRBV7-7
CASSLDITTETQYF
>TRBJ2-3|-|TRBV12-3/TRBV12-4
CASSPRGDPSTDTQYF
>TRBJ2-5|-|TRBV7-9
CASSPDGYQETQYF
>TRBJ1-2|-|TRBV6-5
CASSYAGGNYGYTF
>TRBJ2-1|TRBD2|TRBV12-3/TRBV12-4
CASSLAASGTRYNEQFF
>TRBJ2-1|TRBD2|TRBV29-1
CSVDQLAGANEQFF
>TRBJ1-6|-|TRBV2
CANTNGRGNNSPLHF
>TRBJ1-1|TRBD1|TRBV20-1
CSAILRDRGPGPEAFF
>TRBJ1-2|TRBD1|TRBV7-9
CGSSLGDPDRARGYTF
>TRBJ2-7|-|TRBV20-1
CSASRRHEQYF
>TRBJ2-1|-|TRBV20-1
CSATYYNEQFF
>TRBJ2-1|TRBD2|TRBV20-1
CSARDGQAGGGFYNEQFF
>TRBJ2-4|TRBD2|TRBV7-6
CASSKGLAGGEAKNIQYF
>TRBJ2-7|TRBD2|TRBV6-2/TRBV6-3
CASRSAGTTYEQYF
>TRBJ2-3|-|TRBV6-5
CASSYHSEDTQYF
>TRBJ2-2|TRBD2|TRBV4-3
CASSQDTVLPGGAGELFF
>TRBJ2-3|-|TRBV7-8
CASSRTGGDTQYF
>TRBJ1-2|-|TRBV12-3/TRBV12-4
CASSLRSYGYTF
>TRBJ2-3|TRBD2|TRBV7-2
CASSIFSGRGTDTQYF
>TRBJ2-7|-|TRBV7-2
CASSLGMGNYEQYF
>TRBJ2-7|TRBD2|TRBV5-1
CASSRSSGGTYEQYF
>TRBJ2-5|TRBD2|TRBV5-1
CASRELGTSGGQEIQYF
>TRBJ2-2|TRBD2|TRBV6-5
CASSLGAGRAGELFF
>TRBJ2-7|TRBD1|TRBV7-6
CASSHDPGTGGFLYEQYF
>TRBJ2-4|TRBD2|TRBV10-3
CAISAGFAGGNVSTSAKNIQYF
>TRBJ2-2|TRBD2|TRBV4-1
CASSPPISGGPNTGELFF
>TRBJ2-3|TRBD1|TRBV7-9
CASSLGTGGFSTDTQYF
>TRBJ2-5|TRBD1|TRBV20-1
CSATTGTETQYF
>TRBJ2-1|TRBD2|TRBV20-1
CSALGGLAGTTSYNEQFF
>TRBJ2-7|-|TRBV3-1
CASSQGPTGSHEQYF
>TRBJ2-3|TRBD2|TRBV9
CASSPSGISTDTQYF
>TRBJ1-3|-|TRBV20-1
CSARTVGNTIYF
>TRBJ2-2|TRBD2|TRBV11-3
CASSPGTRGRSGELFF
>TRBJ1-1|-|TRBV6-6
CASSPTVTEAFF
>TRBJ2-1|TRBD2|TRBV5-4
CASSLDGPSGRAYNEHFF